The 20 T cell receptor beta chains presented below share a single source sample, sequenced in a study of TIL therapy for anti-PD-1-resistant metastatic lung cancer (dated by TCRdb to 2020 to 2022). Per the publication, the time point label means: pre-treatment sample, taken before nivolumab and TIL therapy. The baseline tumor samples, taken from the same resection that was used to grow TIL, were excised metastases, most often pleural nodules or supraclavicular lymph nodes. Using bias-controlled multiplex PCR with the immunoSEQ v3 hsTCRB kit, the TCR beta CDR3 regions were amplified from genomic DNA. Imported from immuneACCESS, the table was reduced by TCRdb to in-frame sequences with V and J called. These copies leave out some clones; in studies compared against another copy, an unresolved V gene accounts for under half, and the cause of the remainder is not known. This sample comprises 95,000 or so clones, about three fifths of them detected only once. The top ten clonotypes cover 9.5% to 12% of the sample.

Material: tumor tissue, obtained at baseline. These receptors were collected from a person aged 25 to 85 with non-small cell lung cancer.

The J gene is TRBJ1-6, the V gene TRBV5-5; D uncertain. The CDR3 length is 13 residues. Looked up from germline, CDR1 is SGHKS and CDR2 is YYEKEE (reference sequence). The V end was cut by 0 bases, the J end by 13 bases, with 11 bases between. This chain's CDR3 is CASSLGSFAPLHF. CDR3 coding DNA: TGTGCCAGCAGCTTGGGTTCCTTCGCCCCCCTCCACTTT.

DNA of the CDR3: TGTGCCAGCAGCCCGCCAGGGGCCCTTAGACCCCAGCATTTT. It codes for CASSPPGALRPQHF. The V and J genes are TRBV3-1 (or the pseudogene TRBV3-2) and TRBJ1-5, with a possible D match to TRBD1 (6 bases). Germline lookup yields CDR1 LGHDT and CDR2 YNNKEL (reference sequence). The CDR3 is made up of 14 amino acids. Trimming took off 4 bases at V and 10 bases at J, with 17 bases between the two ends.

This rearrangement joins TRBV18 to TRBJ2-6; D is unresolved. Germline CDR1 reads KGHSH; CDR2 reads LQKENI. This CDR3 is built from 15 residues. The V gene lost 3 bases and the J gene lost 0 bases, with 6 bases spanning the gap. The CDR3 nucleotides read TGTGCCAGCTCACCTGCCCTCTCTGGGGCCAACGTCCTGACTTTC. It codes for CASSPALSGANVLTF.

The rearrangement links TRBV25-1 to TRBJ2-5, with TRBD2 matching over 7 bases. Germline V gives CDR1 MGHDK, CDR2 SYGVNS. The CDR3 runs 15 residues. Trimming took 2 bases from V and 7 from J; bases not matched to a gene: 10. The CDR3 sequence: CASSERAGRGGTQYF. The CDR3 DNA follows: TGTGCCAGCAGTGAAAGAGCGGGGAGAGGAGGGACCCAGTACTTC.

This clone has more than one count but fewer than ten. CDR3 protein: CASSGLVWAGELFF. CDR3 DNA sequence: TGTGCCAGCAGCGGGCTAGTTTGGGCCGGGGAGCTGTTTTTT. The chain uses TRBV9 and TRBJ2-2; no firm D call. The V gene lost 3 bases and the J gene lost 6 bases, with 12 bases spanning the gap. Germline V gives CDR1 SGDLS, CDR2 YYNGEE. This CDR3 is built from 14 residues.

This chain links TRBV6-2 or TRBV6-3 with TRBJ2-3; 7 bases agree with TRBD2. Looked up from germline, CDR1 is MNHEY and CDR2 is SVGEGT. This CDR3 comprises 17 residues. V lost 4 bases, J lost 4 bases, and 14 bases stayed unmatched. The CDR3: CASSLTLMAGVADTQYF. CDR3 bases: TGTGCCAGCAGTTTAACCCTCATGGCGGGGGTGGCAGATACGCAGTATTTT.

This sequence joins TRBV18 and TRBJ2-2; D unresolved. Germline V gene sequence: CDR1 KGHSH, CDR2 LQKENI. The V end was cut by 5 bases, the J end by 0 bases, with 4 bases between. The CDR3 covers 13 residues. The DNA of the CDR3 is TGTGCCAGCTCATCCTCGAACACCGGGGAGCTGTTTTTT. It is translated as CASSSSNTGELFF.

The chain couples TRBV2 to TRBJ1-6; D remains unclear. With 6 bases removed from V and 9 bases from J, the gap between germline ends came to 15 bases. The CDR3 sequence is 14 residues long. Per the germline V gene, CDR1 is SNHLY and CDR2 is FYNNEI. The chain's CDR3 is CASRDEGAGSPLHF. CDR3 coding DNA: TGTGCCAGCAGGGACGAGGGAGCCGGTTCACCCCTCCACTTT.

This clone came up a few times. The chain has TRBV5-1 and TRBJ2-7; 8 bases are shared with TRBD1. CDR3 size: 16 residues. Unmatched junction bases numbered 9, after V lost 1 base and J lost 3 bases. Per germline, CDR1 SGHRS and CDR2 YFSETQ. The chain's CDR3 is CASSLSLGRGLYEQYF. CDR3 bases: TGCGCCAGCAGCTTGTCCTTGGGCAGGGGGCTCTACGAGCAGTACTTC.

The chain joins TRBV5-1 to TRBJ2-5, with TRBD2 matching 12 bases. The germline V gene has CDR1 SGHRS and CDR2 YFSETQ. This CDR3 is built from 18 residues. Trimming took 0 bases from V and 2 from J; bases not matched to a gene: 8. CDR3 nucleotide sequence: TGCGCCAGCAGCTTGGCCCCAACTAGCGGGGGGAAGCAAGAGACCCAGTACTTC. It yields the protein CASSLAPTSGGKQETQYF.

The chain is built from TRBV29-1 and TRBJ2-5; 7 bases match TRBD1. J lost 5 bases, V lost 1 base, and 1 base had no gene match. The germline CDR1 and CDR2 sequences are SQVTM and ANQGSEA. The CDR3 extends over 12 amino acids. The CDR3 sequence is CSVEAQGETQYF. The CDR3 DNA reads as TGCAGCGTTGAAGCACAGGGGGAGACCCAGTACTTC.

This clone has only a few counts. This sequence joins TRBV11-2 and TRBJ2-3; D is unresolved. CDR3 length: 13 amino acids. The ends were cut back, 0 bases at V and 5 bases at J, with 6 bases in the middle. CDR1 is SGHAT, CDR2 FQNNGV, per germline. CDR3 protein: CASSLDRLDTQYF. The CDR3 coding sequence is TGTGCCAGCAGCTTAGATAGGTTAGATACGCAGTATTTT.

This clone has more than one count but fewer than ten. CDR3 protein: CASSKACADSNYGYTF. The CDR3 DNA sequence: TGTGCCAGCAGCAAAGCCTGTGCGGACAGTAACTATGGCTACACCTTC. The chain is built from TRBV21-1 and TRBJ1-2; the table's D gene call, TRBD1, was not cross checked with the DNA. TRBV21-1 is deemed a pseudogene. The length of the CDR3 is 16 residues.

This rearrangement joins TRBV19 to TRBJ2-3; D may be TRBD2 (5 bases). CDR1 and CDR2 from the germline V gene are LNHDA and SQIVND (reference sequence). V lost 6 bases and J lost 2, with 6 bases in between. The CDR3 is made up of 12 amino acids. CDR3 nucleotides: TGTGCCAGTAGGGACTTCACAGATACGCAGTATTTT. Translating gives CASRDFTDTQYF.

This clone was seen just once. This chain uses TRBV5-4 with TRBJ2-7; 9 nucleotides align to TRBD1. Germline values: CDR1 SGHNT, CDR2 YYREEE (reference sequence). V was clipped by 2 bases and J by 3 bases; unmatched bases: 9. The CDR3 totals 16 residues. As DNA, the CDR3 is TGTGCCAGCAGCTTCCCTTCCGGGACAGGGCACTACGAGCAGTACTTC. Its protein is CASSFPSGTGHYEQYF.

The chain carries TRBV10-3 and TRBJ2-7; 8 bases agree with TRBD1. The CDR3 runs 14 residues. Germline CDR1 is ENHRY and CDR2 is SYGVKD. The J segment lost 2 bases and the V segment lost 5 bases, leaving 5 bases of the junction unmatched. In nucleotides, the CDR3 is TGTGCCATCAGTTCGGGACAGGCTGCCTACGAGCAGTACTTC. Its translation: CAISSGQAAYEQYF.

The chain recombines TRBV29-1 with TRBJ1-2; D uncertain. V was clipped by 3 bases and J by 5 bases, with 10 bases between them. The CDR3 loop spans 12 amino acids. The V gene's germline CDR1 is SQVTM and CDR2 ANQGSEA. The CDR3 here is CSVDPVGYGYTF. The DNA for the CDR3 is TGCAGCGTTGATCCTGTAGGATATGGCTACACCTTC.

This sequence joins TRBV7-8 and TRBJ1-1, with D possibly TRBD1 on 6 matching bases. V lost 5 bases and J lost 2, with 12 bases in between. This CDR3 is built from 14 residues. Germline V gene sequence: CDR1 SGHVS, CDR2 FQNEAQ. CDR3 nucleotide sequence: TGTGCCAGCAGCCCTACAGGGTTTAACACTGAAGCTTTCTTT. Residues: CASSPTGFNTEAFF.

The CDR3 region has the DNA TGTGCCAGCAGCTTAGAAACAGCCTTGGGGGGGGCTGCCAAAAACATTCAGTACTTC. Its protein is CASSLETALGGAAKNIQYF. V usage is TRBV7-9 and J usage is TRBJ2-4; D is perhaps TRBD2 (7 bases). Germline CDR1 is SEHNR and CDR2 is FQNEAQ (reference sequence). The CDR3 spans 19 residues. V was pared by 1 base and J by 1 base, with 20 bases between.

The rearrangement links TRBV27 to TRBJ1-5; no definite D call. V lost 3 bases to trimming and J lost 4 bases, with 13 bases between them. This CDR3 spans 15 amino acids. CDR1 and CDR2 (germline): MNHEY, SMNVEV (reference sequence). The CDR3 reads CASSLSWQENQPQHF. DNA for the CDR3: TGTGCCAGCAGTTTGTCTTGGCAGGAGAATCAGCCCCAGCATTTT.